The rows below give T cell receptor beta chains drawn from one sample of a study of blood T cell repertoires in COVID-19. Assay used: immunoSEQ multiplex PCR; TCRdb lists only in-frame clones, some missing. The profile shows approximately 90,000 clones, 90% of them singletons. What was sequenced was peripheral blood. These receptors all come from a man in his fifties or sixties with acute or convalescent COVID-19. CDR3s include the opening cysteine and the closing phenylalanine or tryptophan. D genes are given only for firm matches. Where a row states a size, it is once, few, many or the class of an expanded clone; other rows omit it.

TRBV28,16,NA,TRBJ1-1,TRBD1,TGTGCCAGCAGTTTATGGGCAGGGGGCGGGGTCACTGAAGCTTTCTTT,CASSLWAGGGVTEAFF
TRBV28,15,NA,TRBJ2-7,TRBD1,TGTGCCAGCAGTCCCGGTTCGAGGGGGCCTGACGAGCAGTACTTC,CASSPGSRGPDEQYF
TRBV3-1/TRBV3-2,17,NA,TRBJ1-1,TRBD1,TGTGCCAGCAGCCCAGGGCCGGACAGGGGGCGAAACACTGAAGCTTTCTTT,CASSPGPDRGRNTEAFF
TRBV7-2,12,few,TRBJ1-2,NA,TGTGCCAGCAGGGAGCGGTCATATGGCTACACCTTC,CASRERSYGYTF
TRBV5-1,14,NA,TRBJ1-1,TRBD1,TGCGCCAGCAGCAGAGGGACAGGGAACACTGAAGCTTTCTTT,CASSRGTGNTEAFF
TRBV3-1/TRBV3-2,16,NA,TRBJ2-5,TRBD2,TGTGCCAGCAGCCCCTCGCTAGCGGGGGCCCAAGGGACCCAGTACTTC,CASSPSLAGAQGTQYF
TRBV2,15,NA,TRBJ1-2,NA,TGTGCCAGCAGTGAATCAGGGCTCCTCGTCTATGGCTACACCTTC,CASSESGLLVYGYTF
TRBV6-5,15,NA,TRBJ1-2,NA,TGTGCCAGCAGCCAGGACCCCGGAGGTGGCTATGGCTACACCTTC,CASSQDPGGGYGYTF
TRBV6-4,13,NA,TRBJ1-2,NA,TGTGCCAGCAGTGACTCTGGGCCTCGGGGCTACACCTTC,CASSDSGPRGYTF
TRBV19,15,NA,TRBJ1-1,NA,TGTGCCAGTAGCGGGGAGGGGGAGATGAACACTGAAGCTTTCTTT,CASSGEGEMNTEAFF
TRBV27,16,NA,TRBJ1-6,NA,TGTGCCAGCAGTTTAACGGGGGGCTCCTATAATTCACCCCTCCACTTT,CASSLTGGSYNSPLHF
TRBV19,15,NA,TRBJ1-5,NA,TGTGCCAGTAGTATATACTTCCGCTATGATCAGCCCCAGCATTTT,CASSIYFRYDQPQHF
TRBV3-1/TRBV3-2,11,NA,TRBJ2-7,NA,TGTGCCAGCAGCCAAGATCTCGAGCAGTACTTC,CASSQDLEQYF
TRBV6-5,13,NA,TRBJ2-3,NA,TGTGCCAGCATGGAGGCCGAGACATCACGGGAGTATTTT,CASMEAETSREYF
TRBV30,12,NA,TRBJ1-2,NA,TGTGCCTGGAATCGGGGATCGTATGGCTACACCTTC,CAWNRGSYGYTF
TRBV20-1,11,NA,TRBJ1-4,NA,TGCAGTGCCGTTTCCTCTGAAAAACTGTTTTTT,CSAVSSEKLFF
TRBV6-1,16,NA,TRBJ1-5,NA,TGTGCCAGCAGTGAATACGGGGTTGCTGGGAATCAGCCCCAGCATTTT,CASSEYGVAGNQPQHF
TRBV2,12,once,TRBJ2-5,NA,TGTGCCAGCCGACAGGACCAAGAGACCCAGTACTTC,CASRQDQETQYF
TRBV2,15,NA,TRBJ1-6,NA,TGTGCCAGCAGTGAAAATCGGGTTTTAGATTCACCCCTCCACTTT,CASSENRVLDSPLHF
TRBV7-2,13,NA,TRBJ1-5,NA,TGTGCCAGCAGCGCGGGACGAAGTCAGCCCCAGCATTTT,CASSAGRSQPQHF
TRBV12-3/TRBV12-4,13,NA,TRBJ2-1,NA,TGTGCCAGCAGTCAACGCCCGATCGGGGAGCAGTTCTTC,CASSQRPIGEQFF
TRBV11-2,16,NA,TRBJ2-6,NA,TGTGCCAGCAGCCCTAGGGGGGGCAATGGGGCCAACGTCCTGACTTTC,CASSPRGGNGANVLTF
TRBV5-1,16,NA,TRBJ2-7,TRBD2,TGCGCCAGCAGCTTGGGGGGGACTAGCGGTACCTACGAGCAGTACTTC,CASSLGGTSGTYEQYF
TRBV12-5,14,once,TRBJ1-1,TRBD1,TGTGCTAGTGGCCAAAGACAGGGTTGGACTGAAGCTTTCTTT,CASGQRQGWTEAFF
TRBV19,14,NA,TRBJ2-3,NA,TGTGCCAGTAGTATAGATCCCGGGACAGATACGCAGTATTTT,CASSIDPGTDTQYF
TRBV2,14,NA,TRBJ1-4,TRBD1,TGTGCCAGCCTAACCGGGACAGGGGATGAAAAACTGTTTTTT,CASLTGTGDEKLFF
TRBV19,14,NA,TRBJ2-1,NA,TGTGCCAGTAGTCCCCTACGGGGGGCCGATGAGCAGTTCTTC,CASSPLRGADEQFF
TRBV5-4,14,NA,TRBJ2-3,TRBD2,TGTGCCAGCAAAAGCGGGGGGGCCGGGGATACGCAGTATTTT,CASKSGGAGDTQYF
TRBV5-5,15,NA,TRBJ1-1,TRBD1,TGTGCCAGCAGAGTGGCGGGACAGATGAACACTGAAGCTTTCTTT,CASRVAGQMNTEAFF
TRBV10-3,12,NA,TRBJ2-5,NA,TGTGCCATCAGTGCGGAGGGTGAGACCCAGTACTTC,CAISAEGETQYF
TRBV4-2,17,NA,TRBJ1-5,NA,TGTGCCAGCAGCCAGTCTACACAGGACCCGTTCAATCAGCCCCAGCATTTT,CASSQSTQDPFNQPQHF
TRBV7-2,17,once,TRBJ2-2,TRBD2,TGTGCCAGCAGCTTGATCCGACTAGCGGGTCGCACCGGGGAGCTGTTTTTT,CASSLIRLAGRTGELFF
TRBV5-5,15,NA,TRBJ1-2,NA,TGTGCCAGCAGCTTGTCAAGCGACGCTAACTATGGCTACACCTTC,CASSLSSDANYGYTF
TRBV5-1,12,NA,TRBJ2-2,NA,TGCGCCAGCAGCTTGGACTCCGGGGAGCTGTTTTTT,CASSLDSGELFF
TRBV5-1,14,NA,TRBJ2-7,TRBD2,TGCGCCAGCAGCCTTAGCGGGGGGACCCCTGAGCAGTACTTC,CASSLSGGTPEQYF
TRBV2,15,NA,TRBJ1-5,NA,TGTGCCAGCAGTGAAATCGCGAGAAGCAATCAGCCCCAGCATTTT,CASSEIARSNQPQHF
TRBV6-1,16,few,TRBJ2-2,TRBD2,TGTGCCAGCAGTGATAAACTAGCGGTGGGAGGAGGGGAGCTGTTTTTT,CASSDKLAVGGGELFF
TRBV3-1/TRBV3-2,15,NA,TRBJ1-5,NA,TGTGCCAGCAGCCAGGAGCATGCTAGCAATCAGCCCCAGCATTTT,CASSQEHASNQPQHF
TRBV7-2,15,NA,TRBJ2-3,TRBD1,TGTGCCAGCAGCCTCGACAGGGATAGCACAGATACGCAGTATTTT,CASSLDRDSTDTQYF
TRBV3-1/TRBV3-2,14,NA,TRBJ1-3,NA,TGTGCCAGCAGCGTACAAGACTCTGGAAACACCATATATTTT,CASSVQDSGNTIYF
TRBV7-7,15,NA,TRBJ2-5,TRBD2,TGTGCCAGCAGCTTAAGGGCGGGGGAGCAGGAGACCCAGTACTTC,CASSLRAGEQETQYF
TRBV18,14,once,TRBJ2-1,TRBD1,TGTGCCAGCTCACCACGACAGGGAGACAATGAGCAGTTCTTC,CASSPRQGDNEQFF
TRBV7-8,18,NA,TRBJ1-2,NA,TGTGCCAGCAGCTCTTACCGCGTCCGGCAGGGGAAGGGGTATGGCTACACCTTC,CASSSYRVRQGKGYGYTF
TRBV7-6,15,NA,TRBJ1-2,TRBD1,TGTGCCAGCAGCTCCGACAGGGCCGAAGGTCGGGGCTACACCTTC,CASSSDRAEGRGYTF
TRBV5-1,17,NA,TRBJ2-6,NA,TGCGCCAGCAGCTTGTACGGCAGCGACTCTGGGGCCAACGTCCTGACTTTC,CASSLYGSDSGANVLTF
TRBV2,12,NA,TRBJ1-2,NA,TGTGCCAGCTTTCCGGGGGTACATGGCTACACCTTC,CASFPGVHGYTF
TRBV3-1/TRBV3-2,13,NA,TRBJ1-1,NA,TGTGCCAGCACCCTTCGTAGGGGATCTGAAGCTTTCTTT,CASTLRRGSEAFF
TRBV5-4,19,NA,TRBJ2-2,NA,TGTGCCAGCAGCTTGGGACTTGGGGGGGGGCAGGTGAACACCGGGGAGCTGTTTTTT,CASSLGLGGGQVNTGELFF
TRBV14,15,once,TRBJ1-2,TRBD1,TGTGCCAGCAGCCAAGCCGGGACAGGAAACTATGGCTACACCTTC,CASSQAGTGNYGYTF
TRBV27,15,NA,TRBJ1-5,NA,TGTGCCAGCAGTTCCAGCAGGGGCTTCGAGGGGGCCCAGCATTTT,CASSSSRGFEGAQHF
TRBV2,13,NA,TRBJ1-1,NA,TGTGCCAGCAGATATAAGGAGAATACTGAAGCTTTCTTT,CASRYKENTEAFF
TRBV15,14,NA,TRBJ1-1,TRBD1,TGTGCCACCAGCACCGGGGACAGGGGGAGAGAAGCTTTCTTT,CATSTGDRGREAFF
TRBV5-1,15,NA,TRBJ2-5,TRBD1,TGCGCCAGCAGCTCCGGACAGGGCGTCCAAGAGACCCAGTACTTC,CASSSGQGVQETQYF
TRBV7-9,14,NA,TRBJ1-2,NA,TGTGCCAGCAGCCCAACACTGGGACAACGTGGCTACACCTTC,CASSPTLGQRGYTF
TRBV10-3,13,once,TRBJ2-2,TRBD2,TGTGCCATCAGAGCGGGGGTCACCGGGGAGCTGTTTTTT,CAIRAGVTGELFF
TRBV7-6,14,NA,TRBJ1-2,NA,TGTGCCAGCAGCGGCGGGAATTCTAACTATGGCTACACCTTC,CASSGGNSNYGYTF
TRBV9,16,NA,TRBJ2-3,TRBD2,TGTGCCAGCAGCCCCGGGACTAGCGGGGGGGCAGATACGCAGTATTTT,CASSPGTSGGADTQYF
TRBV27,20,NA,TRBJ2-1,NA,TGTGCCAGCAGTTCTACATCCCCGGGAGCGACAGAAGCTATTAGGAATGAGCAGTTCTTC,CASSSTSPGATEAIRNEQFF
TRBV5-1,15,NA,TRBJ2-1,TRBD1,TGCGCCAGCAGCTTGGAACAGGGGGTGTACAATGAGCAGTTCTTC,CASSLEQGVYNEQFF